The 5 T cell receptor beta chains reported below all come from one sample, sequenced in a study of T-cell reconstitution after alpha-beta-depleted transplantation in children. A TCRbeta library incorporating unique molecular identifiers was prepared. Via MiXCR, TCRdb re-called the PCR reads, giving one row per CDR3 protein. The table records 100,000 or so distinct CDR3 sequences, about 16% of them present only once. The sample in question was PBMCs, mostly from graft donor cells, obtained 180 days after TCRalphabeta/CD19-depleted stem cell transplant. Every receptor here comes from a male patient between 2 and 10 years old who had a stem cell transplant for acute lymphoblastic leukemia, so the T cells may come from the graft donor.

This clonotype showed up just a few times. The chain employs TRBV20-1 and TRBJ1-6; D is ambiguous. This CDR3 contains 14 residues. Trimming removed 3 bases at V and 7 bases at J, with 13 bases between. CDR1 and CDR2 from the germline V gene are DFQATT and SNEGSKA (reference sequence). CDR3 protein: CSASAPPGNSPLHF. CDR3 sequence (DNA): TGCAGTGCTAGCGCCCCTCCGGGGAATTCACCCCTCCACTTT.

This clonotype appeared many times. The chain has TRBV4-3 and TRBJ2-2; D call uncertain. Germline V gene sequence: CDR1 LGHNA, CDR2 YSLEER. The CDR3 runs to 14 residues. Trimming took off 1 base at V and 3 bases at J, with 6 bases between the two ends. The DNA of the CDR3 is TGCGCCAGCAGCCAAGGGGCGCACACCGGGGAGCTGTTTTTT. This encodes CASSQGAHTGELFF.

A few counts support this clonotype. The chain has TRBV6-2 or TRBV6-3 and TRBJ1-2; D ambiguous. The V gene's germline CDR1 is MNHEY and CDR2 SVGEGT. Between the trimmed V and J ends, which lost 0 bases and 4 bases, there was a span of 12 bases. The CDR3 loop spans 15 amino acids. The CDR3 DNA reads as TGTGCCAGCAGTTACTCGACTCACATCCCCTATGGCTACACCTTC. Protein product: CASSYSTHIPYGYTF.

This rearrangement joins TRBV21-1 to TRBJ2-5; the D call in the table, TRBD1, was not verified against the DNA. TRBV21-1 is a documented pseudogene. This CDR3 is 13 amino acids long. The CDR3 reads CASSVRGQETQYF. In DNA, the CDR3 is TGTGCCAGCAGCGTCAGGGGACAAGAGACCCAGTACTTC.

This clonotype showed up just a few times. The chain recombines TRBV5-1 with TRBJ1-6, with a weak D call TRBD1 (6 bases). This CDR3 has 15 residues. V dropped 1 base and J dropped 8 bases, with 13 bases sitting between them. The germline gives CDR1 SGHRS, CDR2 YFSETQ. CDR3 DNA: TGCGCCAGCAGCTTGACGCCAGGGGATGATTCACCCCTCCACTTT. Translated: CASSLTPGDDSPLHF.